This T cell receptor (beta chain) stems from a study of blood T cell repertoires in COVID-19. Study-level background: COVID-19 samples collected from the United States, Italy and Spain covered acute and convalescent phases.

Participant age was about 18 to 100 years, and participants resided in 25 or so US areas. Two negative PCRs, clearance, or symptom resolution had been documented for recovered Cohort 3 donors. The germline V gene encodes CDR1 SGHDT and CDR2 YYEEEE. There are 13 residues in the CDR3. Trimming took off 5 bases at V and 4 bases at J, with 12 bases between the two ends. Some clones are missing from TCRdb's copy, which holds only in-frame ones; the method was immunoSEQ multiplex PCR. This sample carries over 150,000 clones, about 80% of them seen once, and the ten largest clones take around 3.2%. The V gene is TRBV5-6, the J gene TRBJ1-1; possible D gene TRBD1, 6 bases. Material: PBMCs or T cells enriched from blood (not recorded which). This TCR was recovered from a woman aged 55 to 70 who had recovered from COVID-19. Here the CDR3 reads CASRGVGGTEAFF. The CDR3 nucleotides are TGTGCCAGCAGGGGAGTAGGGGGCACTGAAGCTTTCTTT. Full variable domain (outside the CDR3, taken from reference TRBV5-6 and TRBJ1-1): DAGVTQSPTHLIKTRGQQVTLRCSPKSGHDTVSWYQQALGQGPQFIFQYYEEEERQRGNFPDRFSGHQFPNYSSELNVNALLLGDSALYLCASRGVGGTEAFFGQGTRLTVV.